This T cell receptor (beta chain) was observed in a study of response to subunit inactivated influenza vaccine. One entry per CDR3 protein results from TCRdb running MiXCR on the RT-PCR reads. The repertoire consists of some 550,000 distinct CDR3 sequences, with approximately 24% occurring once and the leading ten covering 2.8%. This clonotype was counted only a few times. V was cut by 3 bases and J by 3 bases, with 17 bases left in between. Germline CDR1 MDHEN, CDR2 SYDVKM. This CDR3 comprises 16 residues. This sample was shared with a second study, whose subject was T cells expressing NK-cell markers. As that report states: As the method of synthesis, 5'RACE template switching with UMIs yielded TCR beta cDNA.

This receptor was identified in a man aged 50-59 years who received an inactivated influenza vaccine. The V gene is TRBV28, the J gene TRBJ2-5; TRBD1 might be the D (5 bases). The specimen comprised CD4+ T cells sorted from PBMCs, sampled roughly 12 days after vaccination. The CDR3 is CASSFPSLAGKETQYF. In nucleotides, the CDR3 is TGTGCCAGCAGTTTCCCCTCCTTAGCAGGGAAAGAGACCCAGTACTTC.